These T cell receptor beta chains were read from a single sample in a study of tumor-infiltrating lymphocytes in primary liver carcinoma. TCRdb reprocessed the multiplex PCR reads via MiXCR and lists one record per CDR3 protein. The sample lists roughly 120,000 distinct CDR3 sequences, under 65% occurring once. Material for sequencing was liver tumor tissue from sampling region 3. The receptor set was obtained from a woman aged 55-70 years with primary liver carcinoma and hepatitis B virus infection. Each CDR3 is given with its conserved first and last residue. The D gene is left open where the match is weak. Size is stated for part of the rows, as once, few or many counts, or as a class when the clone is expanded.

V	J	D	size	DNA	CDR3
TRBV10-3	TRBJ1-2	TRBD1	once	TGTGCCATCAGTGGGTCCCCTACAGGGGGCAGCTTTGTTGGAGTCCCGAGGGGCTACACCTTC	CAISGSPTGGSFVGVPRGYTF
TRBV11-2	TRBJ2-4	-	-	TGTGCCGGCAGCTTGAGTGCGCCACTTGGGAACACTCAGTACTTC	CAGSLSAPLGNTQYF
TRBV5-6	TRBJ1-2	-	many	TGTGCCAGCAGCTCACCCATTAACTTAGCTGGCTACACCTTC	CASSSPINLAGYTF
TRBV7-9	TRBJ2-7	-	-	TGTGCCAGCAGCTTAAACAAGCAGTACTTC	CASSLNKQYF
TRBV6-1	TRBJ2-2	-	many	TGTGCCAGCGGAGTCACATGGGTAAAACCCGGGGAGCTGTTTTTT	CASGVTWVKPGELFF
TRBV5-1	TRBJ1-4	-	-	TGCGTCAGCGGCTACGAACAGGGATTGACTAATGAAAAACTGTTTTTT	CVSGYEQGLTNEKLFF
TRBV28	TRBJ2-7	-	-	TGTGCCAGCAGCCCTACGCGGGCGGGGCAGTACTTC	CASSPTRAGQYF
TRBV5-6	TRBJ2-5	TRBD2	-	TGTGCCAACAGCTCGAATATCGGACTAGCGGGAGCAGAGACCCAGTACTTC	CANSSNIGLAGAETQYF
TRBV6-1	TRBJ1-5	-	many	TGTGCCAGCAGATCTGGCAATCAGCCCCAGCATTTT	CASRSGNQPQHF
TRBV11-3	TRBJ2-1	TRBD1	-	TGTGCCAGCAGCTCCTTGGCAGGGGGCACTAGTGGGGACAATGAGCAGTTCTTC	CASSSLAGGTSGDNEQFF
TRBV5-1	TRBJ2-1	-	many	TGTGCCAGCAGCTTAGACAGCTACTACAATGAGCAGTTCTTC	CASSLDSYYNEQFF
TRBV20-1	TRBJ1-1	-	-	TGCAGTGCTAGACTAGGGGGGGCCGGTACCCTCTTT	CSARLGGAGTLF
TRBV5-4	TRBJ2-5	TRBD2	many	TGTGCCAGCAGCCCTGCGGGAGAGGGTGAGACCCAGTACTTC	CASSPAGEGETQYF
TRBV6-5	TRBJ2-3	-	-	TGTGCCAGTTCTGTACAGGGAACAGATACGCAATATTTT	CASSVQGTDTQYF
TRBV11-2	TRBJ1-6	TRBD1	-	TGTGCCTGCAGCTTGAGACAGGGGGCTTTTCCACCCCTCCACTTT	CACSLRQGAFPPLHF
TRBV29-1	TRBJ2-2	TRBD2	-	TGCAGCGCCGCTCGGGAGGCCGGCCACGGGGAACTGTTTTTT	CSAAREAGHGELFF
TRBV12-3/TRBV12-4	TRBJ1-1	-	many	TGTGCCAGCAGTTTATCACAGGGTCGTACTGAAGCTTTCTTT	CASSLSQGRTEAFF
TRBV28	TRBJ2-3	TRBD2	-	TGTGCCAGCAGATACTCCCCAACTGGCGGGAGGGCGGTGGGAGGTACGCAGTATTTT	CASRYSPTGGRAVGGTQYF
TRBV11-1	TRBJ2-6	TRBD1	-	TGTGCCAGCAGCGCCAGGACAGGGGCTCCTAGGGCCAACGTCCTGACTTTC	CASSARTGAPRANVLTF
TRBV18	TRBJ1-1	-	once	TGTGCCAGCTCAACGGTCGGGGGGAACACTGAAGCTTTCTTT	CASSTVGGNTEAFF
TRBV6-5	TRBJ2-7	-	once	TGTGCTAGCAGACTAACGGGAAGATACGAGCAGTACTTC	CASRLTGRYEQYF
TRBV7-8	TRBJ1-2	-	-	TGTGCCGGTAGCTTAGTGGTCCCAGGTTACTTTAACTATGGCTACACGTTC	CAGSLVVPGYFNYGYTF
TRBV6-5	TRBJ2-1	-	-	TGTGCCAGCAGTTACGGGGTGTACAATGAGCAATTCTTC	CASSYGVYNEQFF
TRBV7-9	TRBJ1-2	TRBD1	-	TGTGCCAGCAGCTTAATAGACAGGGGCGGAGGCTACACCTTC	CASSLIDRGGGYTF
TRBV29-1	TRBJ2-5	-	-	TGCAGCGTTGCGGGTATCCAACGGGCAGAGACCCAGTACTTC	CSVAGIQRAETQYF
TRBV19	TRBJ2-6	-	-	TGTGCCAGTTTACCGACGGCGCAAGGGGCCAACGTCCTGACTTTC	CASLPTAQGANVLTF
TRBV5-6	TRBJ2-3	-	-	TGTGCCAGCAGCTTGTTAGGCACCTCTAGCACAGAAATGCAGTATTTT	CASSLLGTSSTEMQYF
TRBV29-1	TRBJ1-1	-	many	TGCAGCGTTATATTGGGGGACACTGAAGCTTTCTTT	CSVILGDTEAFF
TRBV24-1	TRBJ2-1	-	-	TGTACCACCAGTGATTTTCATAGTATCAATGAGCAGTTCTTC	CTTSDFHSINEQFF
TRBV28	TRBJ1-6	-	many	TGTGCCAGCAGTTCTACGACAGATGAACCTTCTAATTCACCCCTCCACTTT	CASSSTTDEPSNSPLHF
TRBV11-2	TRBJ1-4	-	-	TGTGCCAGCAGCTTACCGGGGGGTGAAAAATCGTTTTTT	CASSLPGGEKSFF
TRBV7-9	TRBJ2-5	-	-	TGTGCCAGCAGACCTAAGTGGCTCCGAGAAGGGACCCAATACTTC	CASRPKWLREGTQYF
TRBV6-5	TRBJ2-1	-	-	TGTGTCAGCAATTACCGTCCAGCGATGGATTACAATGAGCAGTTCTTC	CVSNYRPAMDYNEQFF
TRBV27	TRBJ1-4	-	few	TGTGCCAGCAGCAAGGAGGCAACTAATGAAAAACTGTTTTTT	CASSKEATNEKLFF
TRBV6-1	TRBJ2-2	-	-	TGTGCCAGGAGACGGGACCGAAACACCGGGAAGCTGTTTTTT	CARRRDRNTGKLFF
TRBV4-2	TRBJ2-1	TRBD1	many	TGTGCCAGCAGCCCGAACGACAGGGATAGTGGCAATGAGCAGTTCTTC	CASSPNDRDSGNEQFF
TRBV6-6	TRBJ2-2	-	few	TGTGCCAGCAGGGGGTCGAACACCGGGGAGCTGTTTTTT	CASRGSNTGELFF
TRBV11-2	TRBJ2-2	-	-	TGTGCCAGCAGCTTAGAGTGGGCCGGGGGGCAGTTTTTT	CASSLEWAGGQFF
TRBV7-3	TRBJ2-3	-	-	TGTGCCAGCAGCTTAACGGGCACAGATACGCAGTATTTT	CASSLTGTDTQYF
TRBV7-9	TRBJ2-7	-	-	TGTGCCAGCAGCTTAGCGCTAGGCCCGGGGAAGCAGTACTTC	CASSLALGPGKQYF
TRBV7-3	TRBJ2-1	TRBD2	few	TGTGCCAGCAGCTTACAGAGCGGGAGGGCCTCGGATGAGCAGTTCTTC	CASSLQSGRASDEQFF
TRBV30	TRBJ2-7	-	-	TGTGCCTGGGCCGCGGCGGCCTACGAGCAGTACTTC	CAWAAAAYEQYF
TRBV29-1	TRBJ2-3	-	many	TGCAGCGTTGATAAGGGCGTGACAGATACGCAGTATTTT	CSVDKGVTDTQYF
TRBV12-3/TRBV12-4	TRBJ1-2	-	-	TGTGCTAGCAGGCCCCAGGAACTCTCGGCGGTCCATGGCTACACCTTC	CASRPQELSAVHGYTF
TRBV30	TRBJ2-7	-	-	TGTGTCTGGAGGGCCTACTCCTACGAGCAGTACTTC	CVWRAYSYEQYF
TRBV11-3	TRBJ1-6	TRBD1	many	TGTGCCAGCAGCTTCGCCGGGGGGGGGGACAGTGGTTCACCCCTCCACTTT	CASSFAGGGDSGSPLHF
TRBV28	TRBJ2-7	-	few	TGTGCCAGCAGTTTGCGAGGGGGATCCCGCGAGCAGTACTTC	CASSLRGGSREQYF
TRBV6-5	TRBJ1-2	-	-	TGTGCCTACAGTTACCAGGGTGGGAACTATGGCTACACCTTC	CAYSYQGGNYGYTF
TRBV28	TRBJ1-1	-	-	TGTGCCAGCAGTTTCCAGGGTTACACTGGAGCTTCCTTT	CASSFQGYTGASF